The sample holds many counts of the clone carrying this T cell receptor beta chain. The data derive from a study of beta chain features in type 1 diabetes. Investigators reverse transcribed all isolated RNA, so they sequenced expressed TCRB transcripts. Profiling relied on immunoSEQ multiplex PCR, and the TCRdb table lists in-frame clones only, not all of them. The sample has 130,000 to 150,000 clones, 6% to 7.5% seen once. This CDR3 has 15 amino acids. Germline V gene data show CDR1 as SGHTA and CDR2 as FQGNSA. Trimming left V 5 bases short and J 2 bases short, with 14 bases between. Material: central memory CD4+ T cells from blood. The chain is built from TRBV7-2 and TRBJ2-3; D perhaps matches TRBD2 (6 bases). This sequence was found in a woman in her twenties or thirties in good health. CDR3 bases: TGTGCCAGCAGCGGCCGGGACTTGACCACAGATACGCAGTATTTT. Residues: CASSGRDLTTDTQYF.